The present T cell receptor (beta chain) was sequenced within a study of blood T cell repertoires in COVID-19 (dated by TCRdb to the early 2020s). At the level of the whole study: Samples from collaborators originated in the United States, Italy and Spain and spanned both the acute and convalescent phases of COVID-19. The prospective study material was composed of cDNA or gDNA derived from T cells, B-cell-depleted T cells, or PBMCs. Deeply sampled blood TCRbeta repertoires from subjects exposed to, actively infected with, or recovered from COVID-19 were included in the dataset. A freely available public database, intended as a resource for researchers studying the immune response to SARS-CoV-2, is where the repertoires were released. The samples were drawn from two sources: the first 160 participants of the ongoing ImmuneRACE study, and 1,000 to 1,500 subjects contributed by 6 global collaborators. A de-identified subject ID, COVID-19 status, age in years and sex were almost always included in the sample metadata. Where available, HLA class I and class II types were taken from metadata supplied by the sample provider and were not determined by assay-based typing.

Here is what the overall study found, with its caveats: How much clinical and demographic metadata was included differed by source and by participant, and the metadata was provided uncurated.

TCRbeta CDR3 regions were amplified from genomic DNA using the immunoSEQ Assay, a bias-controlled multiplex PCR. Per the authors' processing: Nucleated cell counts per sample were estimated from amplification of reference gene primers within the assay. To quantify the absolute abundance of each unique TCRbeta CDR3 rearrangement, sequence reads were collapsed and filtered. For each sample, productive Simpson clonality was calculated by taking the square root of Simpson's diversity index across productive rearrangements. TCRdb stores this immuneACCESS table with in-frame sequences only. Part of the clones is absent; in the studies checked, under half of the shortfall reflects unresolved V genes, and no reason is known for the rest. The V and J calls and clone size are taken from that table; D and trimming were inferred from the DNA. The sample table holds some 150,000 clones, of which 75% to 80% were seen once. Approximately 9.4% of the sample goes to the ten largest clones.

Turning to this clone: Its antigen remains undetermined. The sample holds no much larger clone one base away, and base qualities are not on file.

V sheds 3 bases and J sheds 8 bases, leaving 13 bases between their ends. The CDR3 runs 14 amino acids, cysteine and phenylalanine included. The retained sequence is limited to the CDR3, 42 bases, with the frame set at the first base. Taken from the germline V gene (reference sequence), the CDR1 and CDR2 loops are LNHDA and SQIVND. Collaborating institutions collected whole blood in K2EDTA tubes following their own protocols. Collaborator samples were shipped for TCRbeta analysis as frozen whole blood, isolated PBMCs, or DNA extracted from either sample type. The TCR comes from a woman between 45 and 65 years old with active or convalescent COVID-19. The sequencing input was peripheral blood. The chain was built from TRBV19 and TRBJ1-4; the D segment could be TRBD1, given 6 matching bases. The nucleotides read TGTGCCAGTAGTATGGGCACCACAGGGGAAAAACTGTTTTTT. Translation gives CASSMGTTGEKLFF.